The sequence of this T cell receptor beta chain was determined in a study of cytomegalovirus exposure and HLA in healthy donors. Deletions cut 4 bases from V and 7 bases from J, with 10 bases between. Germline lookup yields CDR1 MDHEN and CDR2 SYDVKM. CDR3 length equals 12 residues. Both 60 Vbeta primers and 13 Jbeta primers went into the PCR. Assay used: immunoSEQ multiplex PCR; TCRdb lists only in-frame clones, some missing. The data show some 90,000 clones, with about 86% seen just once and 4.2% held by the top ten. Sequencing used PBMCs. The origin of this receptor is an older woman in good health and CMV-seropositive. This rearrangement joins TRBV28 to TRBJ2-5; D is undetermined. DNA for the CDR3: TGTGCCAGCAGTTCCTTTTCTGTGACCCAGTACTTC. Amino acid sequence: CASSSFSVTQYF.